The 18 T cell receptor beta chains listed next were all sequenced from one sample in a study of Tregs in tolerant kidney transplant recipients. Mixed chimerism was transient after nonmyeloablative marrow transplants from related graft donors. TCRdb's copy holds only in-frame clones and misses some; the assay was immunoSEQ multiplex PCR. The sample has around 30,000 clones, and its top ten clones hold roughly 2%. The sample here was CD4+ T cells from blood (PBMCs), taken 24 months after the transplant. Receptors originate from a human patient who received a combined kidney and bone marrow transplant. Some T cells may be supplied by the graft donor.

The part of the CDR3 DNA that was read is TGTGCCATCAGGATGGAGCGCCCGAATTCACCC. Protein product: CAIRMERPNSP. In full, the CDR3 reads CAIRMERPNSPLHF. The chain uses TRBV10-3 and TRBJ1-6; D not resolved. The sequenced fragment ends 3 residues before the CDR3 boundary, so the rest is inferred from the germline J gene. Per the germline V gene, CDR1 is ENHRY and CDR2 is SYGVKD. The V gene lost 6 bases and the J gene lost 7 bases, with 13 bases spanning the gap. This CDR3 is 14 amino acids long.

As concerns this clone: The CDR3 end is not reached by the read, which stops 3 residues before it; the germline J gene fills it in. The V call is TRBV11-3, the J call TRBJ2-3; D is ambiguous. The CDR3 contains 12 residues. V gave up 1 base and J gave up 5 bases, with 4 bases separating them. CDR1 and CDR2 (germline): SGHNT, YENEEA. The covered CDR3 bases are TGTGCCAGCAGCTTAGCGGGAGATACG. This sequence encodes CASSLAGDT. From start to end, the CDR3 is CASSLAGDTQYF.

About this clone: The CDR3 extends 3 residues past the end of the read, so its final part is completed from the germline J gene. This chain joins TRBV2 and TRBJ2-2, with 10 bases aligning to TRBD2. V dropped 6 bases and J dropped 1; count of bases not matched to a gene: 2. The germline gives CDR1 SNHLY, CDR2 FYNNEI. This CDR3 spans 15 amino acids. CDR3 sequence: CASRRTSGNTGELFF. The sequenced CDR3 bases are TGTGCCAGCAGACGGACTAGCGGGAACACCGGGGAG.

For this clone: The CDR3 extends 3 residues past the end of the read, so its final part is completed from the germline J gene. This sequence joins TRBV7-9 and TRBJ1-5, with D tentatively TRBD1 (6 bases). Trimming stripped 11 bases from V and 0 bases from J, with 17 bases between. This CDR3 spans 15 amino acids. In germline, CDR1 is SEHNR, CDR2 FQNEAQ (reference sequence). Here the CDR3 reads CAVGTRGNSNQPQHF. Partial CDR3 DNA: TGTGCCGTCGGGACAAGGGGGAATAGCAATCAGCCC.

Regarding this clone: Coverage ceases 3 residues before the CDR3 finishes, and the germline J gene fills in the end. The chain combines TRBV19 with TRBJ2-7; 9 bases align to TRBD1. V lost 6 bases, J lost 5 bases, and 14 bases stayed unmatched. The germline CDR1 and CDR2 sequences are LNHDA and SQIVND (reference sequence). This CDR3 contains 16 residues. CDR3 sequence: CASSPGGRTGVHEQYF. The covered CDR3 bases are TGTGCCAGTAGCCCTGGAGGGCGGACAGGGGTCCACGAG.

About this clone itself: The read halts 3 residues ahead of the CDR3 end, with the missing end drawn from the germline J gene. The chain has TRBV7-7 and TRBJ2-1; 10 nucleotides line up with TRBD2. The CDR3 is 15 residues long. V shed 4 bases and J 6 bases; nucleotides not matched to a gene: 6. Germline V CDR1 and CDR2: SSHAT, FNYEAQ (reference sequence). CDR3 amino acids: CASSSSSGSGNEQFF. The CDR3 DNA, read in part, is TGTGCCAGCAGCTCCTCTAGCGGGAGCGGCAATGAG.

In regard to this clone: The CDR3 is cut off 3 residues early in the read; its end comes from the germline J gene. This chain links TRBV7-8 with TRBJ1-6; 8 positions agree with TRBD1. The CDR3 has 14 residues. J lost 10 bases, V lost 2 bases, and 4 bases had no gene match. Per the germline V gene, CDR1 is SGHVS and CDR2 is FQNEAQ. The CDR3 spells CASSLRTGQSPLHF. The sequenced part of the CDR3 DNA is TGTGCCAGCAGCTTAAGGACAGGGCAATCACCC.

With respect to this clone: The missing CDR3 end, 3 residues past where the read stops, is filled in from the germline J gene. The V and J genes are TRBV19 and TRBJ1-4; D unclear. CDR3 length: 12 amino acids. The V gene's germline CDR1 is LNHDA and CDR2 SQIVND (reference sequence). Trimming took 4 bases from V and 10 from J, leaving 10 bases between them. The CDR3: CASSTSSGKLFF. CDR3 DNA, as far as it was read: TGTGCCAGTAGTACATCTTCGGGAAAA.

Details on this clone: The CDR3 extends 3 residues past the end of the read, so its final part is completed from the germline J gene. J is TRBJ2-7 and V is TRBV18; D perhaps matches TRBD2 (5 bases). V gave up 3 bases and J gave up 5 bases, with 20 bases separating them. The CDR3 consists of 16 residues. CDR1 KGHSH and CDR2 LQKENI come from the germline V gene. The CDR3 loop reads CASSPSLDSEADEQYF. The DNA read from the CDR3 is TGTGCCAGCTCACCTTCTCTCGACTCCGAAGCGGACGAG.

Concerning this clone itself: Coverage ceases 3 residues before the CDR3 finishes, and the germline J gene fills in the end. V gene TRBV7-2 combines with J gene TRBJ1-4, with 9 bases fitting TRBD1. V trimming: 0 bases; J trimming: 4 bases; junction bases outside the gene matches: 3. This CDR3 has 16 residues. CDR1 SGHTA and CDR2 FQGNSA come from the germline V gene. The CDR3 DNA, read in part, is TGTGCCAGCAGCTTAGCCGGGACAGGGCTTAATGAAAAA. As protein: CASSLAGTGLNEK. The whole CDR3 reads CASSLAGTGLNEKLFF.

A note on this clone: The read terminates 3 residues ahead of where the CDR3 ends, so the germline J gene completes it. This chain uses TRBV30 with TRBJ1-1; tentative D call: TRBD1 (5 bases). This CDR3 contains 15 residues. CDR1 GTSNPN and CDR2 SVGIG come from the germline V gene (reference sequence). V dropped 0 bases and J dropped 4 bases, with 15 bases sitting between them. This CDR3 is CAWSVRARDGTEAFF. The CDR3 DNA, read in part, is TGTGCCTGGAGTGTACGGGCCAGGGATGGCACTGAA.

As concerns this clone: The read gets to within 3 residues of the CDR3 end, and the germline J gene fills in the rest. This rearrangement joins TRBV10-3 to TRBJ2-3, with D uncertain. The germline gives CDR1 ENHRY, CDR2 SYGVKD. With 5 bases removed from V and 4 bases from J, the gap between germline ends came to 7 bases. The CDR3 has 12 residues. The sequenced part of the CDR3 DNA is TGTGCCATCAGTACCCTAGCAGATACG. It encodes CAISTLADT. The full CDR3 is CAISTLADTQYF.

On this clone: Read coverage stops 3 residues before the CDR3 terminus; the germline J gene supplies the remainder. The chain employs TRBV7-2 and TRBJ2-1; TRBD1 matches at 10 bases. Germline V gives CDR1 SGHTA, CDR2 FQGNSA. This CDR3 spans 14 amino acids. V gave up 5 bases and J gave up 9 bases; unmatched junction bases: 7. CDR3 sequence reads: CASSPDRGRVEQFF. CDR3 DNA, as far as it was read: TGTGCCAGCAGCCCCGACAGGGGGCGCGTTGAG.

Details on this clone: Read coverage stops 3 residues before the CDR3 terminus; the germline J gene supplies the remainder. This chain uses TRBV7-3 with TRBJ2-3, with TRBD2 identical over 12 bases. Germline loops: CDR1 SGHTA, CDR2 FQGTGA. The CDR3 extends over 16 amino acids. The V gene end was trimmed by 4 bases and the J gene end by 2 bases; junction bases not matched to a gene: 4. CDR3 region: CASSSGLAGPTDTQYF. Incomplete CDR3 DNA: TGTGCCAGCAGCTCAGGACTAGCGGGACCCACAGATACG. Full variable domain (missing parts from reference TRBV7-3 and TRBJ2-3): GAGVSQTPSNKVTEKGKYVELRCDPISGHTALYWYRQSLGQGPEFLIYFQGTGAADDSGLPNDRFFAVRPEGSVSTLKIQRTERGDSAVYLCASSSGLAGPTDTQYFGPGTRLTVL.

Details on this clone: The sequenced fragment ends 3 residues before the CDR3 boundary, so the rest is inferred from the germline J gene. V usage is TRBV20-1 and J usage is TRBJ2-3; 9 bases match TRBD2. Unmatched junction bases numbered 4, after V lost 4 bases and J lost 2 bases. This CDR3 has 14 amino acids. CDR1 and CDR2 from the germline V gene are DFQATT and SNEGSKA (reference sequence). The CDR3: CSAKIAGATDTQYF. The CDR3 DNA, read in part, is TGCAGTGCTAAAATAGCGGGAGCCACAGATACG.

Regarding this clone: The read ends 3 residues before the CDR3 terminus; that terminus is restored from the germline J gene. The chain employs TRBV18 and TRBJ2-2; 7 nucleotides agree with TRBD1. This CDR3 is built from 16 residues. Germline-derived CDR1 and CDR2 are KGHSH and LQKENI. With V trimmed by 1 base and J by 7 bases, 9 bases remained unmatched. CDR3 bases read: TGTGCCAGCTCACCACTACAGGGGAAACTGGTCGGGGAG. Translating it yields CASSPLQGKLVGE. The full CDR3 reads CASSPLQGKLVGELFF.

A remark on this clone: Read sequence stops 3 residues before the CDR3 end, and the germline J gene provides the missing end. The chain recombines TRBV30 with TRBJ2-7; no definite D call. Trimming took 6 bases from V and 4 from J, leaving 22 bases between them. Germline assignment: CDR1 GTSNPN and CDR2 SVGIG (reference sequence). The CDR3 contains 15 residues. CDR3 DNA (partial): TGTGCCTGCGATTCTTTGACCGGATCGGGTTACGAG. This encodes CACDSLTGSGYE. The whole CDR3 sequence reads CACDSLTGSGYEQYF. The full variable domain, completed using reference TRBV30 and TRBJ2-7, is SQTIHQWPATLVQPVGSPLSLECTVEGTSNPNLYWYRQAAGRGLQLLFYSVGIGQISSEVPQNLSASRPQDRQFILSSKKLLLSDSGFYLCACDSLTGSGYEQYFGPGTRLTVT.

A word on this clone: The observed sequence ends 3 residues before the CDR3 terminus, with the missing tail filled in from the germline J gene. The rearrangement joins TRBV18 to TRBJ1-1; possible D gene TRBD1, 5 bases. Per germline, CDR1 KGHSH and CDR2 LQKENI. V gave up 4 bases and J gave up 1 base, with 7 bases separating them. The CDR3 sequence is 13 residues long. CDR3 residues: CASSQGRNTEAFF. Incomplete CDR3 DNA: TGTGCCAGCTCACAGGGGAGGAACACTGAA.